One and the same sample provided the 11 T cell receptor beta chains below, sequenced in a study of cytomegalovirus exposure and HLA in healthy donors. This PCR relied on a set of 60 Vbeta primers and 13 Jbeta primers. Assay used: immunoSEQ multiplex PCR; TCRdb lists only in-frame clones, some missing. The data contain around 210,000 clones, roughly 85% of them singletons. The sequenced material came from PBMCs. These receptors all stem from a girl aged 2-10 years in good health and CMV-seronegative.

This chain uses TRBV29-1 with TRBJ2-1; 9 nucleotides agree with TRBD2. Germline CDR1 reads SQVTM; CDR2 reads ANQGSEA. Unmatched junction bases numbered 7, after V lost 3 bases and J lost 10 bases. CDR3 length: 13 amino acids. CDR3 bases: TGCAGCGTTGACGACCCAGCGGGGGGCGAGCAGTTCTTC. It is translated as CSVDDPAGGEQFF.

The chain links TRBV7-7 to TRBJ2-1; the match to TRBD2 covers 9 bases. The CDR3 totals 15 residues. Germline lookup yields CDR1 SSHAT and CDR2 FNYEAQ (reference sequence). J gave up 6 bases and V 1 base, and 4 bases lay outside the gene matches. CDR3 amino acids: CASSLERGAINEQFF. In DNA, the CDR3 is TGTGCCAGCAGCTTAGAGCGGGGGGCCATCAATGAGCAGTTCTTC.

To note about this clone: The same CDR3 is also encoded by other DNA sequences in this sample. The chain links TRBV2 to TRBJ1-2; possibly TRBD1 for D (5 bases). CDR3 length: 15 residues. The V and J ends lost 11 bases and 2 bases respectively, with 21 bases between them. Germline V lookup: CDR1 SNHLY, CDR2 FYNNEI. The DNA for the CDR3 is TGTGCCCAAGGTGCAGGGCAGTCGGTCAACTATGGCTACACCTTC. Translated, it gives CAQGAGQSVNYGYTF.

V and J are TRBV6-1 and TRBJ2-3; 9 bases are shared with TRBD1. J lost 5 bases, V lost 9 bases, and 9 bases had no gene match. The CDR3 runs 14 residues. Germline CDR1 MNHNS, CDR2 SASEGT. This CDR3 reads CARFGQGKGDTQYF. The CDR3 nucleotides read TGTGCCAGATTCGGACAGGGGAAGGGAGATACGCAGTATTTT.

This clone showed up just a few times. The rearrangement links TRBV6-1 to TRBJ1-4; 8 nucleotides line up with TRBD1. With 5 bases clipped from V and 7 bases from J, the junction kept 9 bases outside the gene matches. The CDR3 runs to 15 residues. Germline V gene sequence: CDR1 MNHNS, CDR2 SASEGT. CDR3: CASSLGTGRGEKLFF. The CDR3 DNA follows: TGTGCCAGCAGTCTAGGGACAGGAAGGGGTGAAAAACTGTTTTTT.

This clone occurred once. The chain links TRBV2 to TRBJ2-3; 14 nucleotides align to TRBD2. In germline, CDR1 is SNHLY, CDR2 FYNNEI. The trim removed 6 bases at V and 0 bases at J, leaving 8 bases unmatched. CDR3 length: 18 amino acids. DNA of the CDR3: TGTGCCAGCAGACTCGGACTAGCGGGGGGCCATAGCACAGATACGCAGTATTTT. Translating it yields CASRLGLAGGHSTDTQYF.

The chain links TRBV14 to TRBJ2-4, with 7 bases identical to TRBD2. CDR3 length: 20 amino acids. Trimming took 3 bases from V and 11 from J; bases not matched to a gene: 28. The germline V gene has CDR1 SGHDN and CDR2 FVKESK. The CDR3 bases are TGTGCCAGCAGCCAGGCACGTACGGGGGAATTCGTCGGGGGGTTGGCAGTTCAGTACTTC. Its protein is CASSQARTGEFVGGLAVQYF.

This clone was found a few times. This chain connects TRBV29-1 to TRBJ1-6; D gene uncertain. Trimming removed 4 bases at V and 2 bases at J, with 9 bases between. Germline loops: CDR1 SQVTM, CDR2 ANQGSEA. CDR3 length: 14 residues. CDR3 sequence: CSVAEGAYNSPLHF. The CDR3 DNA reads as TGCAGCGTTGCCGAGGGCGCCTATAATTCACCCCTCCACTTT.

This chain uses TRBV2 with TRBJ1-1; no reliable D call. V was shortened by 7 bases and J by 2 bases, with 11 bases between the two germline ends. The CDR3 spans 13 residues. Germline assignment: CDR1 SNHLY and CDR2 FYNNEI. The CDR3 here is CASTFEGNTEAFF. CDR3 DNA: TGTGCCAGCACCTTCGAGGGTAACACTGAAGCTTTCTTT.

The CDR3 reads CASSLYTSEYEQYF. The CDR3 nucleotides read TGCGCCAGCAGCTTGTATACTAGCGAGTACGAGCAGTACTTC. The V and J genes are TRBV5-1 and TRBJ2-7; 7 nucleotides align to TRBD2. CDR3 length equals 14 residues. Trimming took 1 base from V and 4 from J; bases not matched to a gene: 5. Germline lookup yields CDR1 SGHRS and CDR2 YFSETQ.

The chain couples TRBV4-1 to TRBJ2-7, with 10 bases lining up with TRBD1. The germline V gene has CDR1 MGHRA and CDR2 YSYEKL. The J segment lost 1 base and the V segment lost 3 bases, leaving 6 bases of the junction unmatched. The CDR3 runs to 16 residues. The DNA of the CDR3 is TGCGCCAGCAGCCACCGACAGGGGGCTTTTTCCTACGAGCAGTACTTC. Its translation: CASSHRQGAFSYEQYF.